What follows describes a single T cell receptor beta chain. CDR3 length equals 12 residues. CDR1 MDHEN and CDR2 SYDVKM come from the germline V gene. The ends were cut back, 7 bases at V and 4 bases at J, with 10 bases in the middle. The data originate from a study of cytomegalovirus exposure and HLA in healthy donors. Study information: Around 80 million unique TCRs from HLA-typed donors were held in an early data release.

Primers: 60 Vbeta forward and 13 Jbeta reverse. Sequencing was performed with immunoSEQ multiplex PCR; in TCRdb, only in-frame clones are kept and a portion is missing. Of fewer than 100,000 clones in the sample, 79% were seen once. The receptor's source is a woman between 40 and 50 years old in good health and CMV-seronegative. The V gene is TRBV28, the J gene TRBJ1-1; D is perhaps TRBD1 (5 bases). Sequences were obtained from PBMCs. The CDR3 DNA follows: TGTGCCAGCATCAGGGCCGGCACTGAAGCTTTCTTT. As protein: CASIRAGTEAFF.